This paragraph covers one T cell receptor (beta chain) sequence. Its antigen is unknown. The primer mix had 60 Vbeta and 13 Jbeta primers. Using immunoSEQ multiplex PCR, the repertoire was profiled, and TCRdb retains in-frame clones only, with some absent. This listing includes 45,000 to 60,000 clones. The data were taken from a study of cytomegalovirus exposure and HLA in healthy donors. Points from the study as a whole: TCR beta V segments were, for the most part, productive about 87% or about 30% of the time in an earlier analysis. An analysis was carried out at a later point. It showed that HLA-associated TCR beta chains were more clonally expanded than equally common non-associated chains. Association of a missense DCLRE1C variant with TCR beta V- and J-gene trimming was reported in a later analysis.

This CDR3 is 14 amino acids long. CDR1 SGDLS and CDR2 YYNGEE come from the germline V gene. The V and J ends lost 0 bases and 9 bases respectively, with 15 bases between them. The chain employs TRBV9 and TRBJ2-5, with D maybe TRBD2 (5 bases). The clonotype originates from a female donor in good health and CMV-seronegative. Sequencing was done on a sample of PBMCs. Here the CDR3 DNA reads TGTGCCAGCAGCGTAGATGACTGGACTCCAGCCCAGTACTTC. It encodes CASSVDDWTPAQYF.